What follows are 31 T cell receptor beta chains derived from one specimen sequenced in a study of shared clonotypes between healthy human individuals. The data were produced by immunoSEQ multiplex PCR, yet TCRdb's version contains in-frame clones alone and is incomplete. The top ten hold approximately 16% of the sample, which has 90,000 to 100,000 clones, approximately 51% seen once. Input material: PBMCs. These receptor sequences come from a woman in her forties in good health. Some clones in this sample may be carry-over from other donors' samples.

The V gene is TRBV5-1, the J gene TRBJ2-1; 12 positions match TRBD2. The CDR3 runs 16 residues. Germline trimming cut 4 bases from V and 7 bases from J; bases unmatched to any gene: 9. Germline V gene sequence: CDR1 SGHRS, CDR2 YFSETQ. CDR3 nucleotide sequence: TGCGCCAGCAGCCCCCCTCTAGCGGGAGGGGGAAATGAGCAGTTCTTC. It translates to CASSPPLAGGGNEQFF. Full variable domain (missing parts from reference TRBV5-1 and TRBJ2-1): KAGVTQTPRYLIKTRGQQVTLSCSPISGHRSVSWYQQTPGQGLQFLFEYFSETQRNKGNFPGRFSGRQFSNSRSEMNVSTLELGDSALYLCASSPPLAGGGNEQFFGPGTRLTVL.

The DNA of the CDR3 is TGTGCCAGCAGCGGTGTGTATCCCATTGTCATGCAAGATACGCAGTATTTT. Translation: CASSGVYPIVMQDTQYF. The V gene is TRBV9, the J gene TRBJ2-3, with D unclear. V lost 3 bases to trimming and J lost 5 bases, with 22 bases between them. This CDR3 has 17 amino acids. CDR1 is SGDLS, CDR2 YYNGEE, per germline.

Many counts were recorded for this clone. CDR3 residues: CASSPDRGQWFF. For the CDR3, the DNA is TGTGCCAGCAGCCCGGACAGGGGGCAATGGTTCTTT. The J gene is TRBJ1-1, the V gene TRBV7-9, with 11 nucleotides matching TRBD1. Germline V gives CDR1 SEHNR, CDR2 FQNEAQ (reference sequence). The CDR3 spans 12 residues. V lost 5 bases and J lost 14; bases outside the gene matches: 7.

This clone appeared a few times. In nucleotides, the CDR3 is TGTGCCATCAGTGAAGCGGGACAGGGTGATTCTTTCTTT. Amino acid sequence: CAISEAGQGDSFF. The genes are TRBV10-3 and TRBJ1-1; 9 nucleotides match TRBD1. This CDR3 contains 13 residues. J gave up 12 bases and V 3 bases, and 8 bases lay outside the gene matches. Germline V gives CDR1 ENHRY, CDR2 SYGVKD.

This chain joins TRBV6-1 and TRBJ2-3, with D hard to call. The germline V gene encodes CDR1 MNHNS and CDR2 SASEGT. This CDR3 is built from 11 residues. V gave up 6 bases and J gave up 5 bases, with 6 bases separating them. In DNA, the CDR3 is TGTGCCAGCAGGGTCGGAGATACGCAGTATTTT. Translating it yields CASRVGDTQYF.

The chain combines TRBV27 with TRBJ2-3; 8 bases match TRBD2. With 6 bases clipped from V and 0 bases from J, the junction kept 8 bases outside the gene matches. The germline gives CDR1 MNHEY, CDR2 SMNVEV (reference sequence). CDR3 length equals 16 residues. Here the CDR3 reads CASSAIPSGSTDTQYF. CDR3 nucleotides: TGTGCCAGCAGCGCGATCCCTAGCGGGAGCACAGATACGCAGTATTTT.

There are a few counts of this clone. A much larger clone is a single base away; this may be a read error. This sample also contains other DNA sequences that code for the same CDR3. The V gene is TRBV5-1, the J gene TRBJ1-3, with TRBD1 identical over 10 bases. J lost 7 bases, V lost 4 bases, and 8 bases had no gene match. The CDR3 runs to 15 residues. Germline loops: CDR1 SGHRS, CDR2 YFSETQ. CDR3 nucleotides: TGCGCCAGCAGCACCGCGACAGGGGGCAGGAACACCATATATTTT. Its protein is CASSTATGGRNTIYF.

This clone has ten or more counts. CDR3 DNA: TGTGCCAGCAGCCAAGTCTCGTGGAACACTGAAGCTTTCTTT. This gives the protein CASSQVSWNTEAFF. This rearrangement joins TRBV14 to TRBJ1-1; unclear D gene. Between the trimmed V and J ends, which lost 1 base and 1 base, there was a span of 7 bases. Germline V lookup: CDR1 SGHDN, CDR2 FVKESK. This CDR3 spans 14 amino acids.

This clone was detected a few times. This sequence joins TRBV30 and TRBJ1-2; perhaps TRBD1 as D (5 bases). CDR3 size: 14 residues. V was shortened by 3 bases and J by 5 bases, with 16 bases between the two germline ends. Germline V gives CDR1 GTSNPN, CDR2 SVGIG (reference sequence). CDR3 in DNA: TGTGCCTGGAGCCCCGGCAGGGTGAGATATGGCTACACCTTC. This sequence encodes CAWSPGRVRYGYTF.

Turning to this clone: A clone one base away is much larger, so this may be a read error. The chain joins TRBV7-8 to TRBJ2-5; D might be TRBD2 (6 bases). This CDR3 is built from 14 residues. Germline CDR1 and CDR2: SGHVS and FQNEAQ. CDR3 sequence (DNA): TGTGCCGGCAGCCCCGGCGGGGCGGGAGAGACCCAGTACTTC. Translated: CAGSPGGAGETQYF.

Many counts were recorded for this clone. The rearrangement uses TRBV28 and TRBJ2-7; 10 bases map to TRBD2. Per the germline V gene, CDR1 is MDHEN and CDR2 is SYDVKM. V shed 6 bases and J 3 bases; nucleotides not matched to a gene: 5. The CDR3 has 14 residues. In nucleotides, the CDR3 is TGTGCCAGCAGGCGACTAGCGGGCGGCTACGAGCAGTACTTC. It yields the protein CASRRLAGGYEQYF.

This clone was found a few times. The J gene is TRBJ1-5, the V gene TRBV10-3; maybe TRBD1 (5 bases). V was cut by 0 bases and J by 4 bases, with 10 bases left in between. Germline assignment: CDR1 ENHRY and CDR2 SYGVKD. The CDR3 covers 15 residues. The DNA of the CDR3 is TGTGCCATCAGTGAGTCGGGGGGTGGAAATCAGCCCCAGCATTTT. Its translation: CAISESGGGNQPQHF.

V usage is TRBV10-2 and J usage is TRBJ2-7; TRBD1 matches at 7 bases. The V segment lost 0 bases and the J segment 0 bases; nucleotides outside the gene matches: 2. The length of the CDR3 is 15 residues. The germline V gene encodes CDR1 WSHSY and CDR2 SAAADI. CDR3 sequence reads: CASSESNRGSYEQYF. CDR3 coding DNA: TGCGCCAGCAGTGAGTCGAACAGGGGCTCCTACGAGCAGTACTTC.

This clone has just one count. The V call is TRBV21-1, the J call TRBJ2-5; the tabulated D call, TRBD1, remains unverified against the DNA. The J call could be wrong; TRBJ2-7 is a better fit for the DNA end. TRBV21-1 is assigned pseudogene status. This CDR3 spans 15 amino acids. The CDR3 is CASSIRDTSSYEQYF. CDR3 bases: TGTGCCAGCAGCATCCGGGACACCAGCTCCTACGAGCAGTACTTC.

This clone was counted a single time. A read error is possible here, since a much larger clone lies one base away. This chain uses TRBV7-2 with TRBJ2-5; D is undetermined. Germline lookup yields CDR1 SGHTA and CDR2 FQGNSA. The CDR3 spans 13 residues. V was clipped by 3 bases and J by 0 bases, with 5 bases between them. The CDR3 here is CASSFSDQETQYF. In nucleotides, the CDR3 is TGTGCCAGCAGCTTCTCGGACCAAGAGACCCAGTACTTC.

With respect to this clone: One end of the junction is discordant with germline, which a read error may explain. CDR3 in amino acids: CASSGNRGTWF. The CDR3, as DNA: TGTGCCAGCAGTGGAAATAGGGGGACTTGGTTC. The genes are TRBV25-1 and TRBJ2-7; the D call may be TRBD1 or TRBD2 (6 bases each). Germline V lookup: CDR1 MGHDK, CDR2 SYGVNS. The CDR3 has 11 amino acids.

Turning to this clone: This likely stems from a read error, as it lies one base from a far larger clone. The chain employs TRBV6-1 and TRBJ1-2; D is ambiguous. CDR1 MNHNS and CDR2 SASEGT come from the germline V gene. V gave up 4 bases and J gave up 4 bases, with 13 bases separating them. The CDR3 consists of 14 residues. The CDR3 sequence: CASSGVQTVYGYTF. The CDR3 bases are TGTGCCAGCAGTGGAGTTCAAACAGTCTATGGCTACACCTTC.

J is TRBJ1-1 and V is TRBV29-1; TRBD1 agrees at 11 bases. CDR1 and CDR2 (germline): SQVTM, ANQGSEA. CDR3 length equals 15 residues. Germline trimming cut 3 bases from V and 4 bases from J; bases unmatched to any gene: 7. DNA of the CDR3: TGCAGCGTTGAGGGACCCGGGACAGGGGGCACTGAAGCTTTCTTT. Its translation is CSVEGPGTGGTEAFF.

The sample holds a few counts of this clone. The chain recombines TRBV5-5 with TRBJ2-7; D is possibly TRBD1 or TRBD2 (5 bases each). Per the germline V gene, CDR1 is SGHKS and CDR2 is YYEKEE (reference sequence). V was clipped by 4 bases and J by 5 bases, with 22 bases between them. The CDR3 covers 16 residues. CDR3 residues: CASSQDEGQGVDEQYF. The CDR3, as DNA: TGTGCCAGCAGCCAAGACGAGGGGCAGGGCGTCGACGAGCAGTACTTC.

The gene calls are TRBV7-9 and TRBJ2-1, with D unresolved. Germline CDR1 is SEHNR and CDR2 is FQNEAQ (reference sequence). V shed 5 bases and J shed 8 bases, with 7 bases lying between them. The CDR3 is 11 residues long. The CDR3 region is CASSRRDEQFF. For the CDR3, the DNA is TGTGCCAGCAGCCGGCGCGATGAGCAGTTCTTC.

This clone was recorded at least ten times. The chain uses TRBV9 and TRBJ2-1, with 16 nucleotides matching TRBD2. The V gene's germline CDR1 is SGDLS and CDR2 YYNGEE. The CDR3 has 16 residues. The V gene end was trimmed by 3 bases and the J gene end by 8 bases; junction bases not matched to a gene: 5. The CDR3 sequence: CASSAGTSGRVDEQFF. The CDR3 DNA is TGTGCCAGCAGCGCCGGGACTAGCGGGAGGGTCGATGAGCAGTTCTTC.

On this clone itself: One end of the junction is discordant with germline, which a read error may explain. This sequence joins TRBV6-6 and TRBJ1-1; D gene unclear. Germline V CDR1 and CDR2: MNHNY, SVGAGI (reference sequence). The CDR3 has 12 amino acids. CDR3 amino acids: CASSLWNTKAFF. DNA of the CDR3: TGTGCCAGCTCTTTGTGGAACACTAAAGCTTTCTTT.

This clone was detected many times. The CDR3, as DNA: TGTGCCTGGGGTAGGAGGGAAAAACTGTTTTTT. It encodes CAWGRREKLFF. The chain recombines TRBV30 with TRBJ1-4, with no clear D. This CDR3 region has 11 residues. V lost 5 bases and J 8 bases, leaving 9 bases between the germline ends. Germline CDR1 is GTSNPN and CDR2 is SVGIG (reference sequence).

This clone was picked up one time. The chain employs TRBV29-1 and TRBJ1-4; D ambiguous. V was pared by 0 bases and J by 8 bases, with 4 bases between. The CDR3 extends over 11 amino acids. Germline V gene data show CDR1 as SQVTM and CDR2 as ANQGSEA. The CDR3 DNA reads TGCAGCGTTGAAGAAAGCGAAAAACTGTTTTTT. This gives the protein CSVEESEKLFF.

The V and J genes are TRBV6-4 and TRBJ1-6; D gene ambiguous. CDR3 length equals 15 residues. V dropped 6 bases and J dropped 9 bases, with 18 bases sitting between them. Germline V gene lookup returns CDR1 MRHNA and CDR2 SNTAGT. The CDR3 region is CASRNDPDGSSPLHF. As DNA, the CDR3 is TGTGCCAGCAGAAACGACCCCGACGGTAGTTCACCCCTCCACTTT.

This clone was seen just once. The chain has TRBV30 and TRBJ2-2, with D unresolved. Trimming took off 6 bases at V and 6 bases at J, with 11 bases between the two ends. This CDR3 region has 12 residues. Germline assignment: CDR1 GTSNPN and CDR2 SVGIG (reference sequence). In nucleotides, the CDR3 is TGTGCCTGCGGCCGGGCGGCCGGGGAGCTGTTTTTT. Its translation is CACGRAAGELFF. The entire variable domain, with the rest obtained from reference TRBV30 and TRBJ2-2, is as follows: SQTIHQWPATLVQPVGSPLSLECTVEGTSNPNLYWYRQAAGRGLQLLFYSVGIGQISSEVPQNLSASRPQDRQFILSSKKLLLSDSGFYLCACGRAAGELFFGEGSRLTVL.

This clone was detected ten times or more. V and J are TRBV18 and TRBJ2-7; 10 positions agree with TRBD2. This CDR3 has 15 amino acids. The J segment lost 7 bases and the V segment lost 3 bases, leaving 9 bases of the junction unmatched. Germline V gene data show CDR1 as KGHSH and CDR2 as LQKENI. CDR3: CASSPNRLAGAEQYF. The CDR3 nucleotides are TGTGCCAGCTCACCCAACAGACTAGCGGGCGCGGAGCAGTACTTC.

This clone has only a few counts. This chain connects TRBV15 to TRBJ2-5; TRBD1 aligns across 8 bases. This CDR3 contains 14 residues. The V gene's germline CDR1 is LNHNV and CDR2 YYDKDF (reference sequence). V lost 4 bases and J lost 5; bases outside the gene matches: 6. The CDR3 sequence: CATSKDRAVETQYF. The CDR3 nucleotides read TGTGCCACCAGCAAGGACAGGGCAGTCGAGACCCAGTACTTC.

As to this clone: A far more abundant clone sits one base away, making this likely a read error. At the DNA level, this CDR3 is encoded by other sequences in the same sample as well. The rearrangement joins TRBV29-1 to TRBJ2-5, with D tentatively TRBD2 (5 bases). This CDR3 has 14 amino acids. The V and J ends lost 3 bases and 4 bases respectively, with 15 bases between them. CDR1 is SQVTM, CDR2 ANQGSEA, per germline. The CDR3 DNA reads TGCAGCGTTGACGCGGTAGGGCGGGCAGAGACCCAGTACTTC. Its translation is CSVDAVGRAETQYF. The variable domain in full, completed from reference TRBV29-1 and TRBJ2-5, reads SAVISQKPSRDICQRGTSLTIQCQVDSQVTMMFWYRQQPGQSLTLIATANQGSEATYESGFVIDKFPISRPNLTFSTLTVSNMSPEDSSIYLCSVDAVGRAETQYFGPGTRLLVL.

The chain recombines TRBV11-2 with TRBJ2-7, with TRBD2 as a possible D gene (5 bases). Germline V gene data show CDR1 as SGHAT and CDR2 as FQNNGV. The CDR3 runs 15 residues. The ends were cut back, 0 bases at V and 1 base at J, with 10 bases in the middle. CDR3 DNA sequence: TGTGCCAGCAGCTTAGATTCTACGGGGTCCTACGAGCAGTACTTC. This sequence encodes CASSLDSTGSYEQYF. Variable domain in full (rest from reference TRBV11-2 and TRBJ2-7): EAGVAQSPRYKIIEKRQSVAFWCNPISGHATLYWYQQILGQGPKLLIQFQNNGVVDDSQLPKDRFSAERLKGVDSTLKIQPAKLEDSAVYLCASSLDSTGSYEQYFGPGTRLTVT.

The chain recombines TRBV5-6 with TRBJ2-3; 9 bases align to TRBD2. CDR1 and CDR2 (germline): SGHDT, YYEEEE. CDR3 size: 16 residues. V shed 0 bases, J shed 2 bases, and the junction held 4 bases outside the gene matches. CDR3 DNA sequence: TGTGCCAGCAGCTTGGTAGCGGGAGAGCACACAGATACGCAGTATTTT. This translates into CASSLVAGEHTDTQYF.